This TCR beta chain appears in the sequencing data of a study of CD4 T cells in relation to SARS-CoV-2 and coronaviruses (dated by TCRdb to the early 2020s). For the wider study: A median age of approximately 37 years, with a range of about 20 to 80 years, was recorded for the full convalescent cohort of 12 patients. The approximately 12 convalescent patients included 8 males and 4 females; two subjects were Hispanic. Patient-derived lymphoblastoid cell lines were used to map the HLA restriction of shared crossreactive spike epitopes. Memory CD4+ T cell crossreactivity between SARS-CoV-2 and common cold coronavirus spike proteins was assessed at the TCR clonotype level in the study. The Adaptive Biotechnologies TCR-sequencing kit was used to sequence samples from three pre-COVID donors and the naive versus memory experiments, while other data came from Illumina-based sequencing. A different TCR-beta assay, based on Illumina, was used to sequence expansion assays from other donors in the study. The investigation overall reported the following: Roughly 64% of donors had memory CD4+ clonotypes that crossrecognized SARS-CoV-2 and at least one common cold coronavirus spike. Crossreactive clones showed significantly weaker SARS-CoV-2-driven expansion than monoreactive clones, consistent with antigenic imprinting. Because no donor provided both pre-pandemic and post-infection samples, tracing the source of pre-existing responses was limited. Sequencing naive versus memory cells indicated that the assay picks up memory recall responses, not primary responses primed during culture. Crossreactivity analysis centred on spike protein, so crossreactivity against other viral proteins was not assessed. Small numbers of patients and of tested TCRs were a limitation of the study.

Uncultured naive and memory CD4+ T cell DNA received deep-resolution immunoSEQ TCR-beta sequencing. Per the original workflow: During preprocessing, nonproductive sequences were removed, as were CDR3s that did not start with C, did not end with F or W, or were shorter than 7 amino acids. Cultured and uncultured naive and memory CD4+ repertoires were searched for previously identified spike- and CEF-reactive CDR3s. CDR3 homology was measured as pairwise Levenshtein distance, computed with the stringdist R package after trimming three terminal residues from each end. As stored in TCRdb, this immuneACCESS dataset retains in-frame rearrangements with V and J assigned. A fraction of the clones does not appear; measured against another copy, unresolved V genes explain less than half of the discrepancy, and the remainder lacks a known reason. The D gene and trimming were derived from the DNA, and the V and J assignments and clone size from that table. The sample table shows tens of thousands of clones, and 80% to 90% are seen once. Approximately 3.1% of the sample lies in the top ten.

A word on this clone: Its antigen target is currently unknown. Base quality data are lacking; no much larger clone is found one base away.

Naive and memory CD4+ T cells were separated from cryopreserved PBMCs by CD4 enrichment followed by EasySep naive CD4+ T cell enrichment. Ficoll-Paque PLUS gradient centrifugation was used to isolate PBMCs from leukapheresis product or whole blood. The PBMCs went either fresh into the expansion assay or into cryopreservation at -140 degrees C. The QIAamp Micro DNA Kit was used to extract genomic DNA from the CD4+ T cells. The specimen was memory CD4+ T cells from PBMCs. Read against the paper, the sample's cell subset or site label means: memory (non-naive) CD4+ T cells. This TCR derives from an adult with COVID-19.

The CDR3 region has the sequence CASSTKTGPYEQYF. The nucleotide sequence reads as follows: TGTGCCAGTAGTACAAAGACAGGGCCCTACGAGCAGTACTTC. The rearrangement combines TRBV19 with TRBJ2-7; 7 junctional bases match TRBD1. Germline trimming amounts to 4 bases on V and 2 bases on J, with 5 as the count of junction bases outside the gene matches. In the germline V gene (reference sequence), CDR1 corresponds to LNHDA and CDR2 to SQIVND. Including cysteine and phenylalanine, the CDR3 has 14 amino acids. CDR3 DNA is the only sequence kept; it has 42 bases, read in frame from the first base.